Reported below is one TCR beta chain. Its antigen specificity is not known. Per-nucleotide qualities are absent, and no much larger clonotype sits a single base away. The data were taken from a study of vaccination effects on CD4 cells after COVID-19 (dated 2022 in TCRdb). Background on the whole study: Post-vaccine samples across the study were collected a median of 72 days after the second dose, with a range of 14 to 241. In both COVID-19 convalescent patients and infection-naive vaccine recipients, the study compared SARS-CoV-2 spike-specific CD4+ TCR repertoires from before mRNA vaccination with those from after it. A total of around eleven COVID-19 convalescent patients and a handful of SARS-CoV-2-naive healthy vaccine recipients were included in the full study. Cultures from other donors in the study were sequenced with the Oncomine TCR Beta short-read assay on an Illumina iSeq 100. Findings and caveats that apply to the study as a whole: In healthy vaccine recipients, vaccine-induced clones were almost all SARS-CoV-2 mono-reactive, with only 1 of 255 being cross-reactive with common cold coronaviruses. Clones induced by infection and clones induced by vaccination both contracted markedly at late timepoints after vaccination, which fits with T cell responses waning over time. Only a small number of convalescent patients were included, and no early post-infection timepoints were available, which limited the study.

The ViraFEST assay stimulated PBMC with viral peptide pools and then used TCR sequencing to identify antigen-specific CD4+ T cell clonotypes by expansion. After approximately eleven days of culture, CD4+ T cells were isolated with the EasySep CD4+ T cell isolation kit. Two doses of either the BNT162b2 or the mRNA-1273 mRNA SARS-CoV-2 vaccine were administered to participants. Negative nucleocapsid antibody results before and after vaccination confirmed that the healthy vaccine recipients had no prior SARS-CoV-2 infection. About 2.1 million PBMC per well were cultured in IMDM with around 5% human AB serum, 10 IU/ml IL-2 and gentamicin, plus 10 ug/ml peptides. On days 3 and 7, half of the culture medium was replaced with fresh IL-2-containing medium. Unless noted otherwise, every peptide stimulation condition was cultured in triplicate wells. Using Ficoll-Paque Plus gradient centrifugation, PBMC were separated from whole blood and then either used fresh or cryopreserved at -140C. The overlapping peptide pools covered the spike proteins of SARS-CoV-2 as well as those of the common cold coronaviruses HCoV-NL63, HCoV-OC43 and HCoV-229E. The QIAamp micro DNA kit was used to extract genomic DNA from the cultured CD4+ T cells.

The protocol used for the library was the immunoSEQ multiplex PCR assay. TCR beta CDR3 sequencing was performed on DNA from the cultured, isolated CD4+ T cells. The study's processing was this. Non-productive TCR sequences were removed and reads were trimmed to the CDR3 region, keeping CDR3s of at least 7 amino acids. Antigen-specific clonotypes were identified with the MANAFEST web app by comparing expansion in peptide wells against reference cultures. To be called positive, a clone needed expansion at FDR<0.05 compared with the reference and with all other wells, an odds ratio greater than 5, and a frequency greater than 0.1% in two replicate wells. A clonotype was defined as cross-reactive if the clonotype was significantly expanded both in SARS-CoV-2 spike wells and in at least one common cold coronavirus spike condition. Using the stringdist R package, CDR3 similarity was measured by Levenshtein distance, and unrooted trees were constructed with ape in R 3.6.1. Held by TCRdb, this immuneACCESS table contains in-frame sequences only and omits some clones. Under half of the omission traces to an unresolved V gene where checked; the cause of the rest is unknown. V and J calls and clone size are copied from that table; D and trimming were computed from the DNA. Here the sample has about 27,000 clones; roughly four fifths occur a single time. The top ten clones comprise roughly 1.4% of the sample.

The sequence came from a human donor who received a COVID-19 vaccine. Some clones in this sample may be carry-over from other donors' samples. Material: CD4+ T cells from PBMCs cultured with HCoV-NL63 spike peptides, obtained after COVID-19 vaccination. Taken with the paper, the label for cell subset or site translates to: HCoV-NL63 spike overlapping peptide pool stimulation.

DNA sequence: TGTGCCAGCTCACCAATGAAGGGATCAGATACGCAGTATTTT. It translates as CASSPMKGSDTQYF. The sequence joins TRBV18 to TRBJ2-3, with no reliable assignment of the D segment. Reading the germline V gene gives CDR1 KGHSH and CDR2 LQKENI. From the cysteine through the phenylalanine, the CDR3 covers 14 amino acids. The read is trimmed to its CDR3 DNA, 42 bases read in frame from base 1. The junction carries 10 bases between V and J, which are trimmed by 2 bases and 4 bases respectively.